This entry lists 27 T cell receptor beta chains sequenced from one sample in a study of radiotherapy plus CTLA-4 blockade in lung cancer. Profiled with immunoSEQ multiplex PCR; TCRdb holds only in-frame clones, not every one. The sample yields about 78,000 clones, around 87% seen once. This specimen consisted of peripheral blood, obtained from a patient treated with radiotherapy plus ipilimumab. These receptors were taken from a human donor with non-small cell lung cancer who had stable disease on radiotherapy plus ipilimumab.

This chain links TRBV29-1 with TRBJ2-5; 8 nucleotides agree with TRBD2. Trimming took 1 base from V and 7 from J; bases not matched to a gene: 5. Germline V gene data show CDR1 as SQVTM and CDR2 as ANQGSEA. The CDR3 contains 13 residues. The CDR3 spells CSVEVGGGTTQYF. CDR3 DNA: TGCAGCGTTGAAGTTGGCGGGGGGACGACCCAGTACTTC.

The V call is TRBV18, the J call TRBJ2-4; D is possibly TRBD1 or TRBD2 (5 bases each). The length of the CDR3 is 15 residues. The V end lost 6 bases, the J end lost 4 bases, and 16 bases lay between the germline ends. The germline gives CDR1 KGHSH, CDR2 LQKENI. The CDR3 spells CASSSKREGKNIQYF. As DNA, the CDR3 is TGTGCCAGCTCTTCTAAGAGAGAGGGGAAAAACATTCAGTACTTC.

The gene calls are TRBV19 and TRBJ2-5; D not certain. V was shortened by 1 base and J by 5 bases, with 5 bases between the two germline ends. This CDR3 has 12 residues. CDR1 and CDR2 (germline): LNHDA, SQIVND (reference sequence). CDR3 coding DNA: TGTGCCAGTAGTATAGGGTTGGAGACCCAGTACTTC. It yields the protein CASSIGLETQYF.

The V and J genes are TRBV27 and TRBJ2-3, with 7 bases that match TRBD2. CDR3 length equals 15 residues. Germline trimming cut 1 base from V and 2 bases from J; bases unmatched to any gene: 3. Per germline, CDR1 MNHEY and CDR2 SMNVEV (reference sequence). The CDR3 bases are TGTGCCAGCAGTTTATGGGGGGGGACCACAGATACGCAGTATTTT. It is translated as CASSLWGGTTDTQYF.

The chain couples TRBV28 to TRBJ1-5; D possibly corresponds to TRBD1 (5 bases). V gave up 6 bases and J gave up 11 bases, with 17 bases separating them. Per germline, CDR1 MDHEN and CDR2 SYDVKM. This CDR3 spans 13 amino acids. The CDR3 loop reads CASSVPRVPTQHF. CDR3 nucleotide sequence: TGTGCCAGCAGCGTTCCCAGGGTCCCGACCCAGCATTTT.

The chain couples TRBV5-1 to TRBJ2-1; maybe TRBD1 (6 bases). Per germline, CDR1 SGHRS and CDR2 YFSETQ. V lost 4 bases, J lost 1 base, and 12 bases lay in between. There are 15 residues in the CDR3. The CDR3 DNA follows: TGCGCCAGCAGCCCAGACAGGCAGTCCTACAATGAGCAGTTCTTC. Translation: CASSPDRQSYNEQFF.

In its sample, this clone is medium-sized. The chain couples TRBV7-2 to TRBJ2-5; 7 positions match TRBD1. CDR1 is SGHTA and CDR2 is FQGNSA in the germline V gene. This CDR3 region has 13 residues. V was pared by 5 bases and J by 4 bases, with 4 bases of the junction left unmatched. The CDR3 nucleotides are TGTGCCAGCAGCACTGGGACAGCAGAGACCCAGTACTTC. Translated: CASSTGTAETQYF.

CDR3: CASSFTPGQGPEKLFF. CDR3 sequence (DNA): TGTGCCAGCAGTTTCACCCCGGGACAGGGGCCTGAAAAACTGTTTTTT. The chain joins TRBV27 to TRBJ1-4; TRBD1 matches at 10 bases. In germline, CDR1 is MNHEY, CDR2 SMNVEV (reference sequence). Trimming at V came to 3 bases and at J to 7 bases, leaving 8 bases not matched to a gene. There are 16 residues in the CDR3.

This clone came up once. The chain combines TRBV5-4 with TRBJ2-3; TRBD2 is a possible D gene (5 bases). Trimming removed 4 bases at V and 5 bases at J, with 14 bases between. CDR1 and CDR2 (germline): SGHNT, YYREEE (reference sequence). CDR3 length equals 14 residues. CDR3 in DNA: TGTGCCAGCAGCCTGGCTGGCAGCGGAGATACGCAGTATTTT. It codes for CASSLAGSGDTQYF.

The chain couples TRBV7-9 to TRBJ1-1, with D uncertain. The CDR3 consists of 13 residues. V was shortened by 2 bases and J by 10 bases, with 14 bases between the two germline ends. Germline lookup yields CDR1 SEHNR and CDR2 FQNEAQ (reference sequence). This CDR3 is CASSLLAPEAAFF. For the CDR3, the DNA is TGTGCCAGCAGCTTATTAGCCCCCGAGGCAGCTTTCTTT.

V gene TRBV28 combines with J gene TRBJ1-2, with D maybe TRBD1 (5 bases). The CDR3 sequence is 14 residues long. Per the germline V gene, CDR1 is MDHEN and CDR2 is SYDVKM. Trimming pared 0 bases from V and 3 bases from J, leaving 8 bases between. The CDR3 protein is CASSLWVGDYGYTF. Here the CDR3 DNA reads TGTGCCAGCAGTTTATGGGTAGGGGACTATGGCTACACCTTC.

DNA of the CDR3: TGTGCCAGCAGCTTAGAGGACCTAAATCAGCCCCAGCATTTT. This codes for CASSLEDLNQPQHF. The J gene is TRBJ1-5, the V gene TRBV7-3, with D unresolved. Trimming left V 2 bases short and J 4 bases short, with 9 bases between. The CDR3 is made up of 14 amino acids. Germline lookup yields CDR1 SGHTA and CDR2 FQGTGA.

This clone is a singleton in its sample. The gene calls are TRBV19 and TRBJ2-6; no definite D call. Trimming removed 6 bases from V and 4 bases from J, with 16 bases in between. The CDR3 is 16 residues long. Germline V gene sequence: CDR1 LNHDA, CDR2 SQIVND (reference sequence). The CDR3 reads CASRPLGDPGANVLTF. Here the CDR3 DNA reads TGTGCCAGTAGGCCCCTCGGAGACCCAGGGGCCAACGTCCTGACTTTC.

The CDR3: CASSLTGSMNTEAFF. The CDR3 DNA is TGCGCCAGCAGCTTGACAGGAAGCATGAACACTGAAGCTTTCTTT. The rearrangement uses TRBV5-1 and TRBJ1-1; the D gene is possibly TRBD1 (5 bases). The germline CDR1 and CDR2 sequences are SGHRS and YFSETQ. This CDR3 comprises 15 residues. Trimming shortened V by 1 base and J by 0 bases, and 10 bases separated the two germline ends.

The chain links TRBV7-8 to TRBJ2-5, with 7 bases fitting TRBD1. The CDR3 contains 16 residues. CDR1 and CDR2 from the germline V gene are SGHVS and FQNEAQ. With V trimmed by 6 bases and J by 1 base, 11 bases remained unmatched. The CDR3 reads CASSLSTGTAQETQYF. CDR3 bases: TGTGCCAGCAGTCTATCAACCGGGACAGCCCAAGAGACCCAGTACTTC.

The genes are TRBV9 and TRBJ2-1; 7 bases are shared with TRBD2. V lost 0 bases and J lost 7; bases outside the gene matches: 10. Looked up from germline, CDR1 is SGDLS and CDR2 is YYNGEE. The length of the CDR3 is 16 residues. In nucleotides, the CDR3 is TGTGCCAGCAGCGTAGAAATGGCGGGAGACGGAAATGAGCAGTTCTTC. This encodes CASSVEMAGDGNEQFF.

This chain joins TRBV18 and TRBJ2-5, with 8 bases matching TRBD1. The ends lost 3 bases at V and 3 bases at J; junction bases unmatched: 0. CDR3 size: 13 residues. Germline V gives CDR1 KGHSH, CDR2 LQKENI. The CDR3 nucleotides read TGTGCCAGCTCACCGGGACAGGAAGAGACCCAGTACTTC. It translates to CASSPGQEETQYF.

This clone was seen a handful of times. The gene calls are TRBV7-9 and TRBJ1-4; D gene ambiguous. The CDR3 length is 12 residues. Germline-derived CDR1 and CDR2 are SEHNR and FQNEAQ (reference sequence). The germline V and J ends were trimmed by 4 bases and 7 bases, with 7 bases remaining between them. The CDR3 DNA sequence: TGTGCCAGCAGCTCCCTTAGTGAAAAACTGTTTTTT. Amino acids: CASSSLSEKLFF.

This chain joins TRBV4-1 and TRBJ2-7; D not resolved. The CDR3 is 14 residues long. Germline CDR1 and CDR2: MGHRA and YSYEKL. The V and J ends lost 0 bases and 6 bases respectively, with 12 bases between them. CDR3 in amino acids: CASSQEVGIGEQYF. DNA of the CDR3: TGCGCCAGCAGCCAAGAAGTAGGGATCGGCGAGCAGTACTTC.

This chain links TRBV11-3 with TRBJ2-1; the D gene is possibly TRBD2 (6 bases). CDR3 size: 14 residues. Germline V lookup: CDR1 SGHNT, CDR2 YENEEA. Trimming took 4 bases from V and 8 from J, leaving 15 bases between them. The CDR3 loop is CASSYHGGEYEQFF. The CDR3 bases are TGTGCCAGCAGCTACCACGGGGGAGAATATGAGCAGTTCTTC. Complete variable domain (other parts from reference TRBV11-3 and TRBJ2-1): EAGVVQSPRYKIIEKKQPVAFWCNPISGHNTLYWYLQNLGQGPELLIRYENEEAVDDSQLPKDRFSAERLKGVDSTLKIQPAELGDSAVYLCASSYHGGEYEQFFGPGTRLTVL.

CDR3 sequence: CASSQESLTSGWGAGELFF. The CDR3, as DNA: TGCGCCAGCAGCCAAGAGTCCTTGACTAGCGGTTGGGGGGCCGGGGAGCTGTTTTTT. The gene calls are TRBV4-1 and TRBJ2-2, with 9 bases that match TRBD2. CDR3 length: 19 amino acids. V dropped 0 bases and J dropped 6; count of bases not matched to a gene: 14. Germline CDR1 is MGHRA and CDR2 is YSYEKL.

This clone was picked up one time. The rearrangement links TRBV7-8 to TRBJ1-1; D uncertain. The germline V gene has CDR1 SGHVS and CDR2 FQNEAQ. With 2 bases removed from V and 1 base from J, the gap between germline ends came to 8 bases. This CDR3 contains 14 residues. The CDR3 region is CASSLLTTNTEAFF. As DNA, the CDR3 is TGTGCCAGCAGCTTACTCACAACGAACACTGAAGCTTTCTTT.

This chain uses TRBV19 with TRBJ1-1; TRBD1 matches 7 bases. CDR1 is LNHDA, CDR2 SQIVND, per germline (reference sequence). J was trimmed by 8 bases and V by 4 bases; bases with no gene match: 13. The CDR3 sequence is 15 residues long. The CDR3: CASSSRDRTSLEAFF. For the CDR3, the DNA is TGTGCCAGTAGTAGCCGGGACAGAACTTCACTGGAAGCTTTCTTT.

The gene calls are TRBV7-8 and TRBJ1-5, with 8 bases lining up with TRBD1. Looked up from germline, CDR1 is SGHVS and CDR2 is FQNEAQ. This CDR3 has 15 amino acids. V dropped 5 bases and J dropped 1; count of bases not matched to a gene: 4. CDR3 coding DNA: TGTGCCAGCAGCCTCCGACAGGGGAGCAATCAGCCCCAGCATTTT. It specifies CASSLRQGSNQPQHF. The full variable domain, with the rest looked up from reference TRBV7-8 and TRBJ1-5, is GAGVSQSPRYKVAKRGQDVALRCDPISGHVSLFWYQQALGQGPEFLTYFQNEAQLDKSGLPSDRFFAERPEGSVSTLKIQRTQQEDSAVYLCASSLRQGSNQPQHFGDGTRLSIL.

The rearrangement links TRBV28 to TRBJ2-7; tentative D call: TRBD2 (7 bases). Germline CDR1 is MDHEN and CDR2 is SYDVKM. Trimming shortened V by 3 bases and J by 3 bases, and 24 bases separated the two germline ends. The CDR3 consists of 18 residues. The DNA for the CDR3 is TGTGCCAGCAGTTTTGAATTGGCCGGGGGGCAGCCCATCTACGAGCAGTACTTC. Protein sequence: CASSFELAGGQPIYEQYF.

V gene TRBV6-5 combines with J gene TRBJ2-5, with 7 bases identical to TRBD2. The CDR3 loop spans 14 amino acids. With 2 bases clipped from V and 5 bases from J, the junction kept 5 bases outside the gene matches. Germline lookup yields CDR1 MNHEY and CDR2 SVGAGI. The CDR3, as DNA: TGTGCCAGCAGTTACCCTGGGGGGGGTGAGACCCAGTACTTC. This encodes CASSYPGGGETQYF.

The rearrangement uses TRBV5-6 and TRBJ1-4, with a tentative D call TRBD1 (5 bases). Germline V gene sequence: CDR1 SGHDT, CDR2 YYEEEE. The V end was cut by 4 bases, the J end by 10 bases, with 23 bases between. The CDR3 sequence is 16 residues long. CDR3 residues: CASSLFSGGAAGKLFF. CDR3 nucleotides: TGTGCCAGCAGCCTATTTTCGGGCGGGGCAGCGGGAAAACTGTTTTTT.